Below, 19 T cell receptor beta chains from the same sample are listed, as sequenced in a study of cytomegalovirus exposure and HLA in healthy donors. PCR employed 60 Vbeta and 13 Jbeta primers. The method was immunoSEQ multiplex PCR; TCRdb's version includes in-frame clones alone and lacks a portion of them. This table has 85,000 to 90,000 clones, around 76% appearing once. Sequencing input: PBMCs. All receptors derive from a man aged 25 to 40 in good health and CMV-seropositive.

The V and J genes are TRBV19 and TRBJ1-6; D ambiguous. V was shortened by 7 bases and J by 0 bases, with 13 bases between the two germline ends. Germline CDR1 and CDR2: LNHDA and SQIVND (reference sequence). The CDR3 runs to 16 residues. The CDR3 sequence is CASMGSESSYNSPLHF. The CDR3 coding sequence is TGTGCCAGTATGGGCAGTGAATCCTCCTATAATTCACCCCTCCACTTT.

Concerning this clone: The junction differs from germline at one of its ends, possibly a read error. The DNA of the CDR3 is TGTTCCAGCAGCCCCCGGGACAGGGTTAACTATGGCTACACCTTC. It encodes CSSSPRDRVNYGYTF. The rearrangement uses TRBV7-9 and TRBJ1-2; TRBD1 aligns across 9 bases. The V gene's germline CDR1 is SEHNR and CDR2 FQNEAQ (reference sequence). This CDR3 spans 15 amino acids.

The J gene is TRBJ1-2, the V gene TRBV13; D not resolved. The V end was cut by 4 bases, the J end by 11 bases, with 14 bases between. This CDR3 comprises 12 residues. Germline values: CDR1 PRHDT, CDR2 FYEKMQ (reference sequence). CDR3 DNA: TGTGCCAGCAGCTCCGCCCCTAATTGGTACACCTTC. Amino acid sequence: CASSSAPNWYTF.

The V and J genes are TRBV7-3 and TRBJ2-1; 8 bases align to TRBD2. This CDR3 region has 18 residues. V was pared by 5 bases and J by 3 bases, with 15 bases of the junction left unmatched. The germline gives CDR1 SGHTA, CDR2 FQGTGA. The CDR3 spells CASSTPEAGAEGYNEQFF. DNA for the CDR3: TGTGCCAGCAGCACCCCCGAAGCGGGGGCCGAAGGCTACAATGAGCAGTTCTTC.

The genes are TRBV2 and TRBJ2-7; D might be TRBD1 (6 bases). Trimming left V 2 bases short and J 0 bases short, with 8 bases between. CDR1 is SNHLY, CDR2 FYNNEI, per germline. The CDR3 extends over 14 amino acids. CDR3 protein: CASSEQGTSYEQYF. The CDR3 nucleotides read TGTGCCAGCAGTGAACAGGGGACCTCCTACGAGCAGTACTTC.

The chain is built from TRBV5-6 and TRBJ1-1; maybe TRBD1 (5 bases). The CDR3 length is 16 residues. The germline gives CDR1 SGHDT, CDR2 YYEEEE. V was pared by 4 bases and J by 1 base, with 17 bases between. CDR3 nucleotides: TGTGCCAGCAGCCCAATCCGACAGAATAAGAACACTGAAGCTTTCTTT. Translated: CASSPIRQNKNTEAFF.

This clone was detected a few times. This sequence joins TRBV4-1 and TRBJ2-1; TRBD2 agrees at 12 bases. The J segment lost 2 bases and the V segment lost 10 bases, leaving 9 bases of the junction unmatched. Looked up from germline, CDR1 is MGHRA and CDR2 is YSYEKL. This CDR3 contains 16 residues. In DNA form, the CDR3 reads TGCGCCACCTATGATCTAGCGGGGGGGCCCTACAATGAGCAGTTCTTC. The encoded protein is CATYDLAGGPYNEQFF.

This clone was found a few times. This rearrangement joins TRBV5-6 to TRBJ2-7; D remains ambiguous. The germline V and J ends were trimmed by 0 bases and 0 bases, with 4 bases remaining between them. This CDR3 contains 13 residues. Germline CDR1 SGHDT, CDR2 YYEEEE. The CDR3 DNA reads as TGTGCCAGCAGCTTGGCTCCCTCCTACGAGCAGTACTTC. Protein product: CASSLAPSYEQYF.

This clone was counted only a few times. The gene calls are TRBV4-2 and TRBJ2-7; weak D call: TRBD2 (5 bases). V dropped 4 bases and J dropped 0 bases, with 10 bases sitting between them. CDR3 length: 14 residues. Germline CDR1 LGHNA, CDR2 YNFKEQ. The CDR3 is CASSPLGSSYEQYF. Here the CDR3 DNA reads TGTGCCAGCAGCCCTCTAGGGAGCTCCTACGAGCAGTACTTC.

The CDR3 nucleotides read TGTGCCATCAGACAAGGACAGGGGACTGACGAGCAGTACTTC. Protein sequence: CAIRQGQGTDEQYF. This chain joins TRBV10-3 and TRBJ2-7; TRBD1 matches 9 bases. In germline, CDR1 is ENHRY, CDR2 SYGVKD. The CDR3 runs 14 residues. Unmatched junction bases numbered 8, after V lost 6 bases and J lost 5 bases.

The V and J genes are TRBV28 and TRBJ2-7; D may be TRBD2 (6 bases). V lost 5 bases and J lost 0, with 14 bases in between. Germline CDR1 is MDHEN and CDR2 is SYDVKM. The CDR3 spans 15 residues. The CDR3 sequence: CASSAGDSSSYEQYF. CDR3 sequence (DNA): TGTGCCAGCAGTGCCGGGGACTCGAGCTCCTACGAGCAGTACTTC. Together with reference TRBV28 and TRBJ2-7, the CDR3 gives the full variable domain: DVKVTQSSRYLVKRTGEKVFLECVQDMDHENMFWYRQDPGLGLRLIYFSYDVKMKEKGDIPEGYSVSREKKERFSLILESASTNQTSMYLCASSAGDSSSYEQYFGPGTRLTVT.

This chain uses TRBV11-1 with TRBJ2-2; 9 nucleotides match TRBD1. The CDR3 contains 18 residues. V shed 5 bases, J shed 0 bases, and the junction held 10 bases outside the gene matches. Germline assignment: CDR1 SGHAT and CDR2 FQDESV (reference sequence). For the CDR3, the DNA is TGTGCCAGCAGCACTACTACAGGACAGGGGTCGAACACCGGGGAGCTGTTTTTT. Amino acid sequence: CASSTTTGQGSNTGELFF. The variable domain in full, with the rest retrieved from reference TRBV11-1 and TRBJ2-2, is EAEVAQSPRYKITEKSQAVAFWCDPISGHATLYWYRQILGQGPELLVQFQDESVVDDSQLPKDRFSAERLKGVDSTLKIQPAELGDSAMYLCASSTTTGQGSNTGELFFGEGSRLTVL.

This clone was observed a single time. The rearrangement uses TRBV7-9 and TRBJ1-2; TRBD1 agrees at 10 bases. Germline CDR1 reads SEHNR; CDR2 reads FQNEAQ (reference sequence). The CDR3 has 17 residues. The V gene end was trimmed by 5 bases and the J gene end by 5 bases; junction bases not matched to a gene: 14. The CDR3 here is CASSNPGQGGTEYGYTF. CDR3 nucleotide sequence: TGTGCCAGCAGCAACCCAGGACAGGGGGGAACTGAGTATGGCTACACCTTC.

V gene TRBV29-1 combines with J gene TRBJ2-7, with 12 bases matching TRBD2. Unmatched junction bases numbered 8, after V lost 7 bases and J lost 4 bases. CDR3 size: 14 residues. Germline V CDR1 and CDR2: SQVTM, ANQGSEA. Here the CDR3 reads CSAARTSGEYEQYF. Here the CDR3 DNA reads TGCAGCGCTGCCAGGACTAGCGGGGAGTACGAGCAGTACTTC.

The chain employs TRBV21-1 and TRBJ1-3; the listed D gene, TRBD1, was not tested against the DNA. TRBV21-1 is deemed a pseudogene. The CDR3 has 19 residues. CDR3 residues: CASSKVGADRGRAGNTIYF. CDR3 sequence (DNA): TGTGCCAGCAGCAAAGTGGGGGCTGATAGGGGTAGAGCTGGAAACACCATATATTTT.

This chain connects TRBV10-1 to TRBJ2-3; 9 bases line up with TRBD1. The CDR3 covers 19 residues. From germline, CDR1 is WNHNN and CDR2 SYGVQD (reference sequence). V was pared by 7 bases and J by 2 bases, with 19 bases of the junction left unmatched. The CDR3 DNA follows: TGCGCCAGCATTAACAGGGGGCGGGGGCCCCTTATCTACACAGATACGCAGTATTTT. It is translated as CASINRGRGPLIYTDTQYF.

The J gene is TRBJ2-2, the V gene TRBV9; D ambiguous. The CDR3 loop spans 13 amino acids. V gave up 8 bases and J gave up 1 base, with 9 bases separating them. CDR1 and CDR2 (germline): SGDLS, YYNGEE. DNA of the CDR3: TGTGCCAGTCAACAAGAGAACACCGGGGAGCTGTTTTTT. Translating it yields CASQQENTGELFF.

This CDR3 is CASSPGTAQGEQYF. CDR3 in DNA: TGTGCCAGCTCACCCGGGACAGCACAGGGGGAGCAGTACTTC. The rearrangement joins TRBV18 to TRBJ2-5; 8 nucleotides line up with TRBD1. Trimming took 3 bases from V and 11 from J; bases not matched to a gene: 11. CDR3 size: 14 residues. Germline V gives CDR1 KGHSH, CDR2 LQKENI.

This clone is a singleton in its sample. CDR3 sequence reads: CASSLPGSYGYTF. The CDR3 nucleotides read TGTGCCAGCAGCTTACCGGGGTCCTATGGCTACACCTTC. The chain links TRBV7-2 to TRBJ1-2; no firm D call. The CDR3 is made up of 13 amino acids. V dropped 2 bases and J dropped 4 bases, with 8 bases sitting between them. CDR1 and CDR2 from the germline V gene are SGHTA and FQGNSA. The full variable domain, completed using reference TRBV7-2 and TRBJ1-2, is GAGVSQSPSNKVTEKGKDVELRCDPISGHTALYWYRQSLGQGLEFLIYFQGNSAPDKSGLPSDRFSAERTGGSVSTLTIQRTQQEDSAVYLCASSLPGSYGYTFGSGTRLTVV.